The 18 T cell receptor beta chains below all came from one sample that was sequenced in a study of neurological immune-mediated disorders. TCRdb re-analysed the 5' RACE reads in MiXCR, keeping a single row per CDR3 protein. The sample has roughly 15,000 distinct CDR3 sequences, about 12% seen once. Specimen: CD8+ T cells from blood. All receptors come from a female donor with HTLV-1-associated myelopathy (HAM/TSP).

This clonotype has a count of ten or more. The chain employs TRBV28 and TRBJ1-3; D is possibly TRBD1 (5 bases). Per the germline V gene, CDR1 is MDHEN and CDR2 is SYDVKM. V lost 6 bases, J lost 1 base, and 13 bases lay in between. The CDR3 is made up of 15 amino acids. The chain's CDR3 is CASRPTTGSGNTIYF. The CDR3 DNA sequence: TGTGCCAGCAGACCTACAACAGGTTCTGGAAACACCATATATTTT.

This clonotype has more than one count but fewer than ten. The chain employs TRBV5-1 and TRBJ2-2; D remains unclear. This CDR3 is built from 16 residues. Trimming shortened V by 4 bases and J by 2 bases, and 15 bases separated the two germline ends. Germline V lookup: CDR1 SGHRS, CDR2 YFSETQ. The CDR3 DNA reads TGCGCCAGCAGCCGACTGGGCGGAATTAACACCGGGGAGCTGTTTTTT. Translating it yields CASSRLGGINTGELFF.

Many counts were recorded for this clonotype. The chain has TRBV5-6 and TRBJ2-1, with D hard to call. The CDR3 length is 11 residues. The V end was cut by 1 base, the J end by 8 bases, with 4 bases between. The germline CDR1 and CDR2 sequences are SGHDT and YYEEEE. CDR3 sequence reads: CASSLSHEQFF. CDR3 nucleotides: TGTGCCAGCAGCTTGTCCCATGAGCAGTTCTTC.

At least ten counts were recorded for this clonotype. The V and J genes are TRBV7-9 and TRBJ2-7, with D possibly TRBD1 on 6 matching bases. Trimming took off 0 bases at V and 2 bases at J, with 11 bases between the two ends. CDR1 is SEHNR, CDR2 FQNEAQ, per germline (reference sequence). The CDR3 has 15 residues. CDR3 amino acids: CASSLARQDPYEQYF. The DNA for the CDR3 is TGTGCCAGCAGCTTAGCTCGACAGGACCCCTACGAGCAGTACTTC.

This clonotype was observed at least ten times. The CDR3 DNA is TGTGCCAGCAGCTTACTCTCGCTAGGGGGGGGAATTGGCACAGATACGCAGTATTTT. It yields the protein CASSLLSLGGGIGTDTQYF. V and J are TRBV7-8 and TRBJ2-3, with D tentatively TRBD2 (7 bases). V lost 2 bases and J 1 base, leaving 22 bases between the germline ends. Germline-derived CDR1 and CDR2 are SGHVS and FQNEAQ. The CDR3 covers 19 residues.

The table lists this clonotype with many counts. The J gene is TRBJ2-1, the V gene TRBV7-9, with D perhaps matching TRBD1 (5 bases). Germline CDR1 and CDR2: SEHNR and FQNEAQ (reference sequence). There are 15 residues in the CDR3. The V end lost 5 bases, the J end lost 6 bases, and 17 bases lay between the germline ends. The CDR3 here is CASSPGPQGFNEQFF. The CDR3 DNA reads TGTGCCAGCAGCCCTGGGCCGCAGGGTTTCAATGAGCAGTTCTTC.

This clonotype occurred many times. This chain links TRBV27 with TRBJ2-3; D is undetermined. In germline, CDR1 is MNHEY, CDR2 SMNVEV (reference sequence). There are 15 residues in the CDR3. V was cut by 2 bases and J by 2 bases, with 11 bases left in between. As DNA, the CDR3 is TGTGCCAGCAGTTTAGTTGGTACCTACACAGATACGCAGTATTTT. It specifies CASSLVGTYTDTQYF.

This clonotype was counted ten times or more. V usage is TRBV30 and J usage is TRBJ2-2; 8 bases align to TRBD1. Trimming at V came to 0 bases and at J to 4 bases, leaving 25 bases not matched to a gene. Germline V CDR1 and CDR2: GTSNPN, SVGIG (reference sequence). This CDR3 spans 22 amino acids. CDR3 in amino acids: CAWSVSIRLTGQGYRITGELFF. CDR3 bases: TGTGCCTGGAGTGTTTCAATCCGTCTCACTGGACAGGGATATAGGATCACCGGGGAGCTGTTTTTT.

Ten or more counts support this clonotype. The chain uses TRBV4-2 and TRBJ2-1, with 9 bases identical to TRBD2. Germline V gives CDR1 LGHNA, CDR2 YNFKEQ. J gave up 8 bases and V 4 bases, and 9 bases lay outside the gene matches. CDR3 length: 15 residues. The CDR3: CASSLAGAPGDEQFF. The DNA for the CDR3 is TGTGCCAGCAGCCTAGCGGGAGCCCCGGGGGATGAGCAGTTCTTC.

This clonotype was observed at least ten times. The chain combines TRBV20-1 with TRBJ1-1; D is undetermined. CDR1 and CDR2 from the germline V gene are DFQATT and SNEGSKA (reference sequence). This CDR3 comprises 11 residues. Deletions cut 3 bases from V and 6 bases from J, with 8 bases between. The CDR3 nucleotides read TGCAGTGCTAGTCGGGCCCCTGAAGCTTTCTTT. Protein product: CSASRAPEAFF.

The CDR3 nucleotides are TGTGCCAGCAGTTATACAGAGGGGAACACTGAAGCTTTCTTT. Translation gives CASSYTEGNTEAFF. V is TRBV6-2 or TRBV6-3 and J is TRBJ1-1; D call uncertain. The CDR3 extends over 14 amino acids. V gave up 3 bases and J gave up 1 base, with 9 bases separating them. Germline V gene data show CDR1 as MNHEY and CDR2 as SVGEGT.

Comment on this clonotype: A much larger clone sits a single nucleotide away, making a read error possible. This chain connects TRBV6-2 or TRBV6-3 to TRBJ1-1; D unresolved. This CDR3 is 13 amino acids long. Germline assignment: CDR1 MNHEY and CDR2 SVGEGT. For the CDR3, the DNA is TGTGCCAGCTGGGAGCCGGCGAACACTGAAGATTTCTTT. It translates to CASWEPANTEDFF.

This clonotype came up many times. One end of the junction does not line up with germline, which may come from a read error. The chain combines TRBV9 with TRBJ2-7; 9 bases map to TRBD1. Germline CDR1 is SGDLS and CDR2 is YYNGEE. There are 15 residues in the CDR3. CDR3 protein: CASSGPGQGSFEQYF. The CDR3 bases are TGTGCCAGCAGCGGACCGGGACAGGGTTCCTTCGAGCAGTACTTC.

This clonotype was observed at least ten times. The chain links TRBV6-5 to TRBJ2-7; D is uncertain. CDR3 length equals 15 residues. Germline CDR1 is MNHEY and CDR2 is SVGAGI. Trimming removed 1 base from V and 4 bases from J, with 14 bases in between. The CDR3: CASSYYPRTAYEQYF. The CDR3 DNA is TGTGCCAGCAGTTACTATCCCCGAACAGCGTACGAGCAGTACTTC.

This clonotype was found many times. V is TRBV7-9 and J is TRBJ2-1; 8 nucleotides match TRBD1. J was trimmed by 4 bases and V by 3 bases; bases with no gene match: 17. Germline V gene lookup returns CDR1 SEHNR and CDR2 FQNEAQ (reference sequence). The CDR3 has 19 amino acids. The CDR3, as DNA: TGTGCCAGCAGCTTCCCGGGACAGGTCCCCCAAGGGGATTACAATGAGCAGTTCTTC. Its protein is CASSFPGQVPQGDYNEQFF.

This clonotype came up many times. This chain joins TRBV11-2 and TRBJ2-3; 10 nucleotides align to TRBD1. V dropped 0 bases and J dropped 6; count of bases not matched to a gene: 9. Germline-derived CDR1 and CDR2 are SGHAT and FQNNGV. CDR3 length: 17 amino acids. CDR3 in amino acids: CASSLELDRGRKDTQYF. DNA of the CDR3: TGTGCCAGCAGCTTAGAGCTAGACAGGGGGCGGAAGGATACGCAGTATTTT.

The table lists this clonotype with many counts. The V and J genes are TRBV4-1 and TRBJ2-3; D is possibly TRBD2 (7 bases). Looked up from germline, CDR1 is MGHRA and CDR2 is YSYEKL. The ends were cut back, 1 base at V and 5 bases at J, with 13 bases in the middle. This CDR3 has 15 amino acids. CDR3 sequence (DNA): TGCGCCAGCAGCCAAGTGGCGGGGGCGGGAGATACGCAGTATTTT. It is translated as CASSQVAGAGDTQYF.

This clonotype was recorded at least ten times. The chain uses TRBV24-1 and TRBJ2-1; D gene uncertain. The germline V gene has CDR1 KGHDR and CDR2 SFDVKD. Trimming left V 0 bases short and J 11 bases short, with 4 bases between. CDR3 length: 11 residues. The CDR3 nucleotides read TGTGCCACCAGTGATTTGCAACAGCAGTTCTTC. Protein product: CATSDLQQQFF.